Listed here are 16 T cell receptor beta chains from one sample, sequenced in a study of blood T cell repertoires in COVID-19. Using immunoSEQ multiplex PCR, the repertoire was profiled, and TCRdb retains in-frame clones only, with some absent. The sample has over 250,000 clones; 85% are singletons. Sequenced sample: peripheral blood. These receptors were collected from a man between 50 and 59 years old with active or convalescent COVID-19.

The chain has TRBV5-1 and TRBJ2-5, with D tentatively TRBD2 (6 bases). Deletions cut 4 bases from V and 4 bases from J, with 14 bases between. There are 14 residues in the CDR3. Germline V gene data show CDR1 as SGHRS and CDR2 as YFSETQ. CDR3 nucleotide sequence: TGCGCCAGCAGCCCTGGGACTCTCGGAGAGACCCAGTACTTC. Encoded protein: CASSPGTLGETQYF.

The chain carries TRBV30 and TRBJ2-1; TRBD2 is a possible D gene (5 bases). CDR1 is GTSNPN, CDR2 SVGIG, per germline (reference sequence). The CDR3 sequence is 14 residues long. Trimming cost V 8 bases and J 4 bases, with 18 bases left between them. The CDR3 DNA sequence: TGTGCCACGATGCCATTGCGGGTATACAATGAGCAGTTCTTC. It specifies CATMPLRVYNEQFF.

The chain carries TRBV7-9 and TRBJ2-2; D is unclear. Germline assignment: CDR1 SEHNR and CDR2 FQNEAQ (reference sequence). This CDR3 is built from 14 residues. V was pared by 3 bases and J by 2 bases, with 7 bases between. Written as DNA, the CDR3 is TGTGCCAGCAGCTTGCTACTCAACACCGGGGAGCTGTTTTTT. This encodes CASSLLLNTGELFF.

The chain uses TRBV5-4 and TRBJ2-1, with D unresolved. V was cut by 0 bases and J by 9 bases, with 13 bases left in between. Germline V gives CDR1 SGHNT, CDR2 YYREEE (reference sequence). The CDR3 loop spans 14 amino acids. DNA of the CDR3: TGTGCCAGCAGCTTGGGAGTGGGCACGGTTGAGCAGTTCTTC. Protein product: CASSLGVGTVEQFF.

The chain has TRBV4-3 and TRBJ2-7; D may be TRBD2 (5 bases). Trimming removed 1 base at V and 0 bases at J, with 10 bases between. Germline-derived CDR1 and CDR2 are LGHNA and YSLEER. CDR3 size: 15 residues. CDR3 DNA sequence: TGCGCCAGCAGCCAAGGTCGGGGATACTCCTACGAGCAGTACTTC. Residues: CASSQGRGYSYEQYF.

J is TRBJ2-1 and V is TRBV7-3; D perhaps matches TRBD2 (5 bases). The V gene's germline CDR1 is SGHTA and CDR2 FQGTGA. Trimming took off 1 base at V and 6 bases at J, with 13 bases between the two ends. This CDR3 spans 15 amino acids. The DNA of the CDR3 is TGTGCCAGCAGCTTAAAACTAGAAGGTTTCAATGAGCAGTTCTTC. Amino acids: CASSLKLEGFNEQFF.

V gene TRBV6-5 combines with J gene TRBJ1-2, with D possibly being TRBD1 (6 bases). The V end was cut by 7 bases, the J end by 2 bases, with 17 bases between. The CDR3 contains 15 residues. The germline CDR1 and CDR2 sequences are MNHEY and SVGAGI. The CDR3 reads CASTGHEQGNYGYTF. CDR3 in DNA: TGTGCCAGCACGGGCCATGAACAGGGCAACTATGGCTACACCTTC.

The CDR3 protein is CASTRQGLNTEAFF. The CDR3 coding sequence is TGTGCCAGCACGCGGCAGGGGTTAAACACTGAAGCTTTCTTT. The chain combines TRBV6-6 with TRBJ1-1; a weak D match, TRBD1 (6 bases). Trimming took 7 bases from V and 2 from J, leaving 14 bases between them. Germline CDR1 MNHNY, CDR2 SVGAGI (reference sequence). The CDR3 is 14 amino acids.

This clone was recorded a few times. V is TRBV5-4 and J is TRBJ1-6; TRBD1 matches 7 bases. Germline values: CDR1 SGHNT, CDR2 YYREEE (reference sequence). After removal of 4 bases from V and 3 bases from J, the junction contained 7 bases not matched to a gene. The CDR3 is made up of 16 amino acids. This chain's CDR3 is CASSRDRTGYNSPLHF. The CDR3, as DNA: TGTGCCAGCAGCCGCGACCGGACAGGCTATAATTCACCCCTCCACTTT. Based on the CDR3 plus reference TRBV5-4 and TRBJ1-6, the full variable domain is ETGVTQSPTHLIKTRGQQVTLRCSSQSGHNTVSWYQQALGQGPQFIFQYYREEENGRGNFPPRFSGLQFPNYSSELNVNALELDDSALYLCASSRDRTGYNSPLHFGNGTRLTVT.

The chain uses TRBV19 and TRBJ2-1; weak D call: TRBD2 (6 bases). In germline, CDR1 is LNHDA, CDR2 SQIVND (reference sequence). V shed 10 bases and J shed 4 bases, with 20 bases lying between them. The CDR3 loop spans 15 amino acids. CDR3 nucleotides: TGTGCCACCAAAGGTCCGGGAGTTTCATACAATGAGCAGTTCTTC. Its translation is CATKGPGVSYNEQFF.

The chain has TRBV18 and TRBJ2-4; TRBD2 might be the D (6 bases). Looked up from germline, CDR1 is KGHSH and CDR2 is LQKENI. This CDR3 region has 15 residues. Trimming removed 3 bases from V and 0 bases from J, with 9 bases in between. The CDR3 spells CASSPPGVAKNIQYF. The CDR3 region has the DNA TGTGCCAGCTCACCGCCGGGGGTAGCCAAAAACATTCAGTACTTC.

The V call is TRBV12-5, the J call TRBJ2-7; D perhaps matches TRBD2 (5 bases). This CDR3 is built from 13 residues. Germline values: CDR1 LGHNT, CDR2 FRNRAP. Trimming took 2 bases from V and 2 from J, leaving 7 bases between them. CDR3 protein: CASGLSGAYEQYF. As DNA, the CDR3 is TGTGCTAGTGGTTTGTCCGGGGCCTACGAGCAGTACTTC.

This clone was recorded a few times. The chain joins TRBV6-6 to TRBJ2-7; TRBD2 matches at 12 bases. The germline gives CDR1 MNHNY, CDR2 SVGAGI (reference sequence). After removal of 6 bases from V and 7 bases from J, the junction contained 4 bases not matched to a gene. The CDR3 length is 13 residues. CDR3 sequence reads: CASRLAGGGEQYF. The DNA for the CDR3 is TGTGCCAGCAGACTAGCGGGAGGTGGAGAGCAGTACTTC.

This clone was seen just once. This rearrangement joins TRBV7-3 to TRBJ2-3, with 14 bases identical to TRBD2. The CDR3 extends over 16 amino acids. The V and J ends lost 5 bases and 4 bases, in that order; junction bases with no gene match: 5. Germline CDR1 reads SGHTA; CDR2 reads FQGTGA. CDR3 protein: CASSEGLAGVSDTQYF. CDR3 nucleotide sequence: TGTGCCAGCAGCGAGGGACTAGCGGGAGTATCAGATACGCAGTATTTT.

This rearrangement joins TRBV30 to TRBJ2-1, with TRBD2 identical over 7 bases. The junction had 6 bases not matched to a gene; V was cut back by 4 bases and J by 9 bases. The CDR3 runs to 12 residues. Per the germline V gene, CDR1 is GTSNPN and CDR2 is SVGIG (reference sequence). This CDR3 reads CAWISLAGEQFF. Here the CDR3 DNA reads TGTGCCTGGATTTCGTTAGCGGGTGAGCAGTTCTTC.

This clone was observed a few times. The chain employs TRBV6-6 and TRBJ2-5; 11 bases fit TRBD2. V was pared by 4 bases and J by 13 bases, with 11 bases of the junction left unmatched. The germline V gene encodes CDR1 MNHNY and CDR2 SVGAGI (reference sequence). CDR3 size: 14 residues. The CDR3 reads CASSFGTSGQLRYF. DNA of the CDR3: TGTGCCAGCAGTTTCGGGACTAGCGGACAGCTTAGGTACTTC.